This record looks at one T cell receptor (beta chain) sequence and its context. Its target is not known. The libraries were made with immunoSEQ version 4 in survey mode. The method was immunoSEQ multiplex PCR; TCRdb's version includes in-frame clones alone and lacks a portion of them. The sample holds tens of thousands of clones, more than 70% seen once. The data stem from a study of persistence of HIV-infected CD4 T cells. The V gene's germline CDR1 is KGHDR and CDR2 SFDVKD. This CDR3 contains 16 residues. V shed 4 bases, J shed 9 bases, and the junction held 8 bases outside the gene matches. Cells were stimulated with overlapping HIV-1 Gag 15-mer peptides. Memory cells lacking CD40L and CD69 with high CD45RO were sorted.

The chain uses TRBV24-1 and TRBJ2-1, with TRBD2 identical over 13 bases. The TCR was taken from an adult man with HIV who was CMV-seropositive. The specimen was CD4+ T cells sorted from PBMCs after approximately 20-hour stimulation, collected from a patient who received antiretroviral therapy. This CDR3 reads CATSEPTSGGAGEQFF. CDR3 coding DNA: TGTGCCACCAGTGAACCCACTAGCGGGGGGGCGGGTGAGCAGTTCTTC.